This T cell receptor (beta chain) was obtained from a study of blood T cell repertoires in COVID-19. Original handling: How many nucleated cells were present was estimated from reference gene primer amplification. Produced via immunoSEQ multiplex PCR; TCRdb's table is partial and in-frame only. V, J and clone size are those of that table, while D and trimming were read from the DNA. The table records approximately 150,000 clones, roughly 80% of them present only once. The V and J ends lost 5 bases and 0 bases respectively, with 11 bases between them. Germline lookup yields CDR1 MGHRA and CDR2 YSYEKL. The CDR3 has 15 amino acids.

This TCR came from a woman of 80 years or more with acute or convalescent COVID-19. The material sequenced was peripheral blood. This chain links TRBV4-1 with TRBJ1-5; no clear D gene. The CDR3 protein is CASSGPPYSNQPQHF. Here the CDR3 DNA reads TGCGCCAGCAGCGGCCCCCCTTATAGCAATCAGCCCCAGCATTTT.